The 16 T cell receptor beta chains below come from one sample, sequenced in a study of CD4 and CD8 cells across lung adenocarcinoma regions (dated by TCRdb to the late 2010s). The library was obtained by PCR. TCRdb shows the sequencer as HiSeq X Ten. Clones were called with MiXCR by TCRdb after fastp trimmed the public reads at Q25, and only in-frame beta chains were retained. For every CDR3 protein sequence, its rows merge into one entry that carries the most common genes and DNA. The sample yields about 11,000 distinct CDR3 sequences; about 59% were counted once. Less than 90% of the sample is held by the ten biggest clonotypes. Specimen: CD8+ T cells from the margin of a lung tumor. Reading the label with the study, this specimen's cell subset or site is: tumor margin region. These receptors originate from a male donor with lung adenocarcinoma. The CD4 and CD8 labels of this study may be unreliable.

The chain recombines TRBV6-1 with TRBJ2-1; the D gene is possibly TRBD2 (7 bases). The DNA matches TRBJ2-7 better at its end, which makes the J call doubtful. The germline V gene has CDR1 MNHNS and CDR2 SASEGT. The CDR3 is 12 amino acids. The CDR3 sequence: CASGRGYGEQYF. The DNA for the CDR3 is TGTGCCAGCGGGAGGGGGTATGGCGAGCAGTACTTC.

The V and J genes are TRBV10-2 and TRBJ2-5; 11 bases line up with TRBD2. Looked up from germline, CDR1 is WSHSY and CDR2 is SAAADI. CDR3 length: 16 amino acids. With 2 bases clipped from V and 5 bases from J, the junction kept 7 bases outside the gene matches. CDR3 nucleotides: TGCGCCAGCAGTGAGACTGGTAGCGGGGGGGTGGAGACCCAGTACTTC. It yields the protein CASSETGSGGVETQYF.

This clonotype has more than one count but fewer than ten. The V call is TRBV10-3, the J call TRBJ1-6, with no clear D. Trimming removed 8 bases from V and 2 bases from J, with 10 bases in between. The CDR3 runs 14 residues. From germline, CDR1 is ENHRY and CDR2 SYGVKD. The DNA of the CDR3 is TGTGCCATCCGAGGGTGGGCCTATAATTCACCCCTCCACTTT. Protein: CAIRGWAYNSPLHF.

CDR3 amino acids: CASRRGTSGTNTDTQYF. The CDR3, as DNA: TGTGCCAGCAGAAGAGGGACTAGCGGGACGAACACAGATACGCAGTATTTT. The V call is TRBV6-1, the J call TRBJ2-3; 13 bases align to TRBD2. Losses at the gene ends were 6 bases for V and 2 bases for J; bases not matched to a gene: 8. The CDR3 spans 17 residues. CDR1 is MNHNS, CDR2 SASEGT, per germline.

The chain employs TRBV6-1 and TRBJ2-3, with TRBD1 matching over 7 bases. The CDR3 loop spans 14 amino acids. Trimming cost V 8 bases and J 0 bases; bases outside gene matches: 5. Per the germline V gene, CDR1 is MNHNS and CDR2 is SASEGT. The CDR3 sequence: CASGTVESTDTQYF. Written as DNA, the CDR3 is TGTGCCAGCGGGACAGTGGAAAGCACAGATACGCAGTATTTT.

V usage is TRBV10-3 and J usage is TRBJ2-2; 11 bases are shared with TRBD2. The CDR3 covers 14 residues. The junction had 3 bases not matched to a gene; V was cut back by 10 bases and J by 2 bases. Germline V gene sequence: CDR1 ENHRY, CDR2 SYGVKD. The CDR3 loop reads CATGTSGNTGELFF. Here the CDR3 DNA reads TGTGCCACGGGGACTAGCGGTAACACCGGGGAGCTGTTTTTT.

CDR3 coding DNA: TGTGCCAGCAGTTTCGGGGTCTACAATGAGCAGTTCTTC. It is translated as CASSFGVYNEQFF. V gene TRBV25-1 combines with J gene TRBJ2-1; possible D gene TRBD2, 5 bases. The CDR3 spans 13 residues. V was clipped by 5 bases and J by 3 bases, with 8 bases between them. Germline CDR1 reads MGHDK; CDR2 reads SYGVNS. Looking up the rest from reference TRBV25-1 and TRBJ2-1 gives the full variable domain: EADIYQTPRYLVIGTGKKITLECSQTMGHDKMYWYQQDPGMELHLIHYSYGVNSTEKGDLSSESTVSRIRTEHFPLTLESARPSHTSQYLCASSFGVYNEQFFGPGTRLTVL.

The chain employs TRBV6-1 and TRBJ2-5; 7 bases are shared with TRBD2. The CDR3 spans 17 residues. Trimming at V came to 6 bases and at J to 0 bases, leaving 13 bases not matched to a gene. Looked up from germline, CDR1 is MNHNS and CDR2 is SASEGT. The CDR3 protein is CASRLGRLAVYQETQYF. The CDR3 DNA is TGTGCCAGCAGGCTTGGACGACTAGCCGTGTACCAAGAGACCCAGTACTTC.

The chain has TRBV6-1 and TRBJ2-3; 8 bases line up with TRBD2. The trim removed 9 bases at V and 9 bases at J, leaving 17 bases unmatched. CDR1 is MNHNS and CDR2 is SASEGT in the germline V gene. CDR3 size: 15 residues. CDR3 region: CARAKGGLEQETQYF. CDR3 DNA: TGTGCCAGGGCCAAAGGGGGACTAGAGCAAGAGACGCAGTATTTT.

V and J are TRBV4-1 and TRBJ2-3; D is undetermined. With 0 bases removed from V and 4 bases from J, the gap between germline ends came to 2 bases. The germline V gene encodes CDR1 MGHRA and CDR2 YSYEKL. There are 12 residues in the CDR3. In nucleotides, the CDR3 is TGCGCCAGCAGCCAAGAGTCAGATACGCAGTATTTT. As protein: CASSQESDTQYF.

This clonotype was found many times. The rearrangement joins TRBV6-1 to TRBJ2-7; tentatively, D is TRBD1 or TRBD2 (5 bases each). CDR1 is MNHNS, CDR2 SASEGT, per germline. The CDR3 spans 13 residues. With 7 bases removed from V and 1 base from J, the gap between germline ends came to 11 bases. This chain's CDR3 is CASTPGGSYEQYF. CDR3 nucleotide sequence: TGTGCCAGCACCCCTGGGGGTTCCTACGAGCAGTACTTC.

This chain uses TRBV7-2 with TRBJ2-5; tentatively, D is TRBD2 (7 bases). V gave up 11 bases and J gave up 4 bases, with 20 bases separating them. The CDR3 contains 14 residues. Per the germline V gene, CDR1 is SGHTA and CDR2 is FQGNSA. CDR3 loop: CAGRGGRATETQYF. CDR3 bases: TGTGCCGGGCGCGGGGGCCGAGCCACAGAGACCCAGTACTTC. Filled out from reference TRBV7-2 and TRBJ2-5, the complete variable domain reads GAGVSQSPSNKVTEKGKDVELRCDPISGHTALYWYRQSLGQGLEFLIYFQGNSAPDKSGLPSDRFSAERTGGSVSTLTIQRTQQEDSAVYLCAGRGGRATETQYFGPGTRLLVL.

The V and J genes are TRBV6-1 and TRBJ2-2; TRBD2 agrees at 10 bases. The V and J ends lost 6 bases and 4 bases, in that order; junction bases with no gene match: 11. This CDR3 is built from 17 residues. CDR1 MNHNS and CDR2 SASEGT come from the germline V gene. The CDR3 DNA is TGTGCCAGCAGACCGGCTAGCGGGAGTACCTCCACCGGGGAGCTGTTTTTT. Residues: CASRPASGSTSTGELFF.

The sample holds a few counts of this clonotype. The chain is built from TRBV6-1 and TRBJ2-4; D perhaps matches TRBD1 (6 bases). Germline-derived CDR1 and CDR2 are MNHNS and SASEGT. The ends were cut back, 6 bases at V and 13 bases at J, with 28 bases in the middle. The CDR3 consists of 16 residues. The chain's CDR3 is CASRGAGGRVGDTQYF. The CDR3 DNA follows: TGTGCCAGCAGGGGGGCTGGGGGCAGGGTGGGGGACACCCAGTACTTC.

This clonotype has a single count. The CDR3 carries no conserved terminal phenylalanine or tryptophan, so it likely arises from a read error. This sequence joins TRBV12-3 or TRBV12-4 and TRBJ2-5; D may be TRBD1 (8 bases). The DNA end lines up better with TRBJ2-7; the J call may be wrong. This CDR3 has 14 residues. CDR3 in DNA: TGTGCCAGCAGTTTAGGGACAGGGAGGGGCGAGCAGTACTCC. This translates into CASSLGTGRGEQYS.

This clonotype is medium-sized within its sample. The chain has TRBV6-5 and TRBJ2-1, with TRBD2 matching 7 bases. CDR3 length equals 17 residues. Germline V gene sequence: CDR1 MNHEY, CDR2 SVGAGI. V was pared by 0 bases and J by 0 bases, with 5 bases of the junction left unmatched. The CDR3: CASSYSTGTNSYNEQFF. The DNA of the CDR3 is TGTGCCAGCAGTTACTCGACCGGGACTAACTCCTACAATGAGCAGTTCTTC.